This T cell receptor beta chain originates from a study of T cell responses to AZD1222 COVID-19 vaccine (dated by TCRdb to the early 2020s). Some background on the complete study: AZD1222 recipients whose second dose came at about 4 weeks and those whose second dose came at about 12 weeks were combined into one group, since spike-specific TCR depth and breadth did not differ between the two schedules. TCR sequencing covered some 250 trial participants: 207 given two doses of AZD1222 and about 26 given two doses of MenACWY control vaccine. Enrollment into the trials was organized by age into subgroups of 18-55, 56-69 and 70-plus years, and those subgroups contained roughly 140, 27 and 60 TCR-sequenced participants, respectively. What the study reported, not specific to this receptor: Epitopes outside the regions mutated in the B.1.351 and B.1.1.7 variants were reportedly recognized by nearly half of the unique spike-specific TCRs. Vaccine-associated CD4 TCRs spanned the whole spike protein, with dominant responses in regions 160-218 and 743-854. Participants were mostly white British and included more females than males, and it was suggested by the authors that clonal diversity may have been underestimated. In the small 56-69-year group, the increase in depth fell short of significance, most likely because of low power. After two AZD1222 doses, both the breadth and the depth of spike-specific TCRs were significantly higher than at day 0 and than in MenACWY recipients. Only 5 to 7 AZD1222 recipients were SARS-CoV-2 seropositive at baseline, limiting conclusions about previously exposed vaccinees. Because no day 14 peak-response samples were available, repertoires were characterized only after the peak T cell response.

The meaning of the sample's time point label: baseline before first vaccination. Vaccinee samples came from UK trials COV001 and COV002, including a single-blind randomized controlled phase 2/3 trial of AZD1222 (ChAdOx1 nCoV-19) in healthy adults. For TCRbeta chain sequencing, PBMC samples from trial participants were taken at day 0 and at day 28 after the second dose. CDR1 and CDR2 are drawn from the germline V gene: LGHNA, YNFKEQ. Trimming takes 3 bases from V and 3 bases from J, and the germline ends sit 13 bases apart. Including the terminal cysteine and phenylalanine, the CDR3 comprises 15 residues. The read is trimmed to its CDR3 DNA, 45 bases read in frame from base 1. Turning to this clone: No antigen is known for it. Per-base quality was not reported, and no clone a single base away is much larger than it.

The CDR3 regions of human TCRbeta chains were analyzed by immunosequencing. The original methods were these. Repertoire TCRs were checked for matches against a reference library of SARS-CoV-2-specific TCRs that had been generated using the MIRA antigen-specificity platform. Breadth was defined as the fraction of unique TCRs that were SARS-CoV-2-associated, and depth was defined as the fraction of total T cells that were SARS-CoV-2-associated. Each spike-specific TCR was assigned to its reactive spike region and to a CD4 or CD8 class using the MIRA data. Log10-transformed breadth and depth values were compared by one-way ANOVA with Sidak's multiple comparisons tests. This immuneACCESS table, as held by TCRdb, lists in-frame sequences with V and J called but not all clones. Of the missing ones, under half trace to an unresolved V gene in checked studies; the others have no known cause. V and J calls and clone size are those listed in that table; D and trimming were worked out from the DNA. Recorded for this sample are 95,000 to 100,000 clones; over 75% of them occurred a single time. The leading ten clones occupy roughly 1.4% of the sample.

Sequenced here: peripheral blood, sampled on day 0 of AZD1222 vaccination. The rearrangement joined TRBV4-2 to TRBJ2-3; the D gene is perhaps TRBD1, from 5 matching bases. This clonotype originated in an adult in good health. Here is the DNA: TGTGCCAGCAGCCAGGGGCTACTTATAACAGATACGCAGTATTTT. This codes for CASSQGLLITDTQYF.